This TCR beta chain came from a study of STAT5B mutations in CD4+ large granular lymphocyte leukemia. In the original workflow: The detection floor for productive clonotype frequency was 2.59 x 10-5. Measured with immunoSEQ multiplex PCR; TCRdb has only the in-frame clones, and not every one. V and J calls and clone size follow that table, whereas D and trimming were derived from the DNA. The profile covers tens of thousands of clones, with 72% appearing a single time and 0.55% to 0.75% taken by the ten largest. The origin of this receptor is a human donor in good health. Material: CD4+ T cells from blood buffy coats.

The CDR3 DNA is TGTGCCAGCAGCGCACAAAAGGGGGCGAACACTGAAGCTTTCTTT. It yields the protein CASSAQKGANTEAFF. This chain connects TRBV7-6 to TRBJ1-1; 7 nucleotides line up with TRBD1. The CDR3 covers 15 residues. Germline trimming cut 5 bases from V and 1 base from J; bases unmatched to any gene: 7. In germline, CDR1 is SGHVS, CDR2 FNYEAQ.